One sample yielded the 21 T cell receptor beta chains listed below, sequenced in a study of control samples from healthy donors and cancer patients. Sequenced by immunoSEQ multiplex PCR; TCRdb stores in-frame clones only, minus some. The profile shows around 90,000 clones, about 85% of them singletons. The sequenced sample was blood. The receptors were sampled from a man in his thirties or forties in good health.

This chain joins TRBV6-2 or TRBV6-3 and TRBJ2-7; 9 positions agree with TRBD1. V gave up 4 bases and J gave up 3 bases; unmatched junction bases: 7. CDR1 and CDR2 (germline): MNHEY, SVGEGT. The CDR3 runs 15 residues. Here the CDR3 reads CASSSAGQGVYEQYF. CDR3 bases: TGTGCCAGCAGTTCGGCGGGACAGGGTGTCTACGAGCAGTACTTC.

As for this clone: Other DNA sequences in this sample translate to the same CDR3. The CDR3 is CASSLLGRGQETQYF. The CDR3 bases are TGTGCCAGCAGCTTGCTTGGCAGGGGGCAAGAGACCCAGTACTTC. The chain carries TRBV5-6 and TRBJ2-5; TRBD1 matches at 7 bases. The germline gives CDR1 SGHDT, CDR2 YYEEEE. The junction had 5 bases not matched to a gene; V was cut back by 1 base and J by 2 bases. The CDR3 is made up of 15 amino acids.

The CDR3 sequence is CASSAHPGIGNTIYF. Here the CDR3 DNA reads TGTGCCAGCAGCGCTCACCCCGGGATTGGAAACACCATATATTTT. The gene calls are TRBV9 and TRBJ1-3; D is uncertain. CDR1 SGDLS and CDR2 YYNGEE come from the germline V gene. V lost 3 bases, J lost 3 bases, and 13 bases lay in between. The CDR3 loop spans 15 amino acids.

The chain recombines TRBV6-5 with TRBJ2-7, with D unresolved. The CDR3 is made up of 11 amino acids. Germline lookup yields CDR1 MNHEY and CDR2 SVGAGI. V lost 8 bases, J lost 6 bases, and 11 bases lay in between. The CDR3 loop reads CASLMGTEQYF. The CDR3 nucleotides are TGTGCCAGCCTGATGGGAACCGAGCAGTACTTC.

The chain is built from TRBV19 and TRBJ1-1; no clear D gene. Deletions cut 2 bases from V and 1 base from J, with 5 bases between. Germline V gives CDR1 LNHDA, CDR2 SQIVND (reference sequence). The CDR3 sequence is 13 residues long. The CDR3 sequence: CASSIIGNTEAFF. The CDR3 DNA reads as TGTGCCAGTAGTATAATAGGGAACACTGAAGCTTTCTTT. Combining the CDR3 with reference TRBV19 and TRBJ1-1 gives the whole variable domain DGGITQSPKYLFRKEGQNVTLSCEQNLNHDAMYWYRQDPGQGLRLIYYSQIVNDFQKGDIAEGYSVSREKKESFPLTVTSAQKNPTAFYLCASSIIGNTEAFFGQGTRLTVV.

This clone occurred once. The rearrangement uses TRBV6-5 and TRBJ2-1; D is perhaps TRBD1 (6 bases). Germline V CDR1 and CDR2: MNHEY, SVGAGI. There are 14 residues in the CDR3. Trimming pared 2 bases from V and 13 bases from J, leaving 18 bases between. CDR3 DNA: TGTGCCAGCAGTTACCAACCGACAGGTACCGAACAGTTCTTC. Its protein product is CASSYQPTGTEQFF.

Regarding this clone: This same CDR3 is encoded by further DNA sequences in the sample. The chain combines TRBV5-6 with TRBJ2-7, with unresolved D. Trimming took off 4 bases at V and 4 bases at J, with 6 bases between the two ends. This CDR3 has 11 amino acids. The germline gives CDR1 SGHDT, CDR2 YYEEEE. CDR3 loop: CASSRLYEQYF. As DNA, the CDR3 is TGTGCCAGCAGCCGCTTATACGAGCAGTACTTC.

V and J are TRBV30 and TRBJ1-5, with D uncertain. The CDR3 runs to 13 residues. Germline loops: CDR1 GTSNPN, CDR2 SVGIG (reference sequence). Trimming removed 0 bases from V and 4 bases from J, with 7 bases in between. The CDR3 nucleotides read TGTGCCTGGAGTGTGGGAGGGAATCAGCCCCAGCATTTT. Translated: CAWSVGGNQPQHF.

This chain connects TRBV4-1 to TRBJ2-1; 7 nucleotides align to TRBD1. Germline V gene data show CDR1 as MGHRA and CDR2 as YSYEKL. The CDR3 is 15 amino acids. The J segment lost 3 bases and the V segment lost 4 bases, leaving 6 bases of the junction unmatched. Written as DNA, the CDR3 is TGCGCCAGCAGCCCGGGACAGACAGACTACAATGAGCAGTTCTTC. It translates to CASSPGQTDYNEQFF.

The V gene is TRBV3-1 (or the pseudogene TRBV3-2), the J gene TRBJ2-1; 8 nucleotides align to TRBD2. V lost 4 bases, J lost 5 bases, and 13 bases stayed unmatched. CDR3 length: 17 amino acids. Germline V lookup: CDR1 LGHDT, CDR2 YNNKEL (reference sequence). The CDR3 nucleotides are TGTGCCAGCAGCCCTAGAAGGGACGGGGGGGTCCACAATGAGCAGTTCTTC. Amino acid sequence: CASSPRRDGGVHNEQFF.

J is TRBJ1-1 and V is TRBV12-3 or TRBV12-4; D is undetermined. The length of the CDR3 is 12 residues. V shed 6 bases and J shed 0 bases, with 5 bases lying between them. CDR3: CASRNMNTEAFF. CDR3 sequence (DNA): TGTGCCAGCAGGAACATGAACACTGAAGCTTTCTTT.

This sequence joins TRBV9 and TRBJ1-1, with unresolved D. Germline assignment: CDR1 SGDLS and CDR2 YYNGEE. The CDR3 is 13 amino acids. V lost 0 bases and J lost 7, with 10 bases in between. Here the CDR3 DNA reads TGTGCCAGCAGCGTAGGGCAGGTCAGTGAAGCTTTCTTT. Translating it yields CASSVGQVSEAFF.

The V and J genes are TRBV30 and TRBJ1-2; D uncertain. CDR3 size: 12 residues. V was shortened by 5 bases and J by 1 base, with 8 bases between the two germline ends. Germline V lookup: CDR1 GTSNPN, CDR2 SVGIG (reference sequence). The CDR3 here is CAWGGRNYGYTF. The CDR3 DNA follows: TGTGCCTGGGGCGGGCGTAACTATGGCTACACCTTC.

This sequence joins TRBV10-3 and TRBJ1-2; D perhaps matches TRBD1 (6 bases). Between the trimmed V and J ends, which lost 3 bases and 5 bases, there was a span of 13 bases. In germline, CDR1 is ENHRY, CDR2 SYGVKD. There are 14 residues in the CDR3. In DNA, the CDR3 is TGTGCCATCAGTGACAGGGGTGAGGTTTATGGCTACACCTTC. This gives the protein CAISDRGEVYGYTF.

This chain uses TRBV6-5 with TRBJ1-3; D is uncertain. The CDR3 totals 15 residues. The germline V and J ends were trimmed by 0 bases and 0 bases, with 6 bases remaining between them. Germline CDR1 is MNHEY and CDR2 is SVGAGI. Written as DNA, the CDR3 is TGTGCCAGCAGTTACTCGGGCGGCTCTGGAAACACCATATATTTT. It codes for CASSYSGGSGNTIYF.

This clone occurred once. The chain is built from TRBV7-9 and TRBJ1-4, with D perhaps matching TRBD1 (6 bases). CDR3 size: 15 residues. V lost 4 bases and J lost 4, with 13 bases in between. CDR1 and CDR2 (germline): SEHNR, FQNEAQ (reference sequence). CDR3 loop: CASSSARTVNEKLFF. CDR3 DNA: TGTGCCAGCAGCTCGGCGCGGACAGTTAATGAAAAACTGTTTTTT.

The chain uses TRBV19 and TRBJ2-7; possible D gene TRBD1, 5 bases. Germline V lookup: CDR1 LNHDA, CDR2 SQIVND (reference sequence). This CDR3 has 16 residues. Trimming stripped 2 bases from V and 1 base from J, with 15 bases between. For the CDR3, the DNA is TGTGCCAGTAGTATAAAGGCAGGGTTCCGTTCCTACGAGCAGTACTTC. It specifies CASSIKAGFRSYEQYF.

The gene calls are TRBV7-2 and TRBJ1-3; TRBD1 is a possible D gene (5 bases). Germline V gives CDR1 SGHTA, CDR2 FQGNSA. Trimming removed 1 base at V and 4 bases at J, with 11 bases between. The CDR3 loop spans 15 amino acids. The CDR3, as DNA: TGTGCCAGCAGCTTAGATGCAGGGCAAGGAAACACCATATATTTT. It is translated as CASSLDAGQGNTIYF.

This chain links TRBV7-9 with TRBJ1-4; 9 nucleotides line up with TRBD1. The length of the CDR3 is 16 residues. Germline V gene lookup returns CDR1 SEHNR and CDR2 FQNEAQ (reference sequence). The V gene end was trimmed by 2 bases and the J gene end by 0 bases; junction bases not matched to a gene: 1. CDR3 in DNA: TGTGCCAGCAGCTTAAGACAGGGGGCAACTAATGAAAAACTGTTTTTT. Its translation: CASSLRQGATNEKLFF.

The rearrangement links TRBV10-3 to TRBJ1-4, with D maybe TRBD1 (5 bases). The CDR3 spans 15 residues. Trimming took off 5 bases at V and 0 bases at J, with 10 bases between the two ends. From germline, CDR1 is ENHRY and CDR2 SYGVKD. CDR3 sequence reads: CAISRDRATNEKLFF. CDR3 DNA sequence: TGTGCCATCAGTCGGGACCGTGCAACTAATGAAAAACTGTTTTTT.

The chain couples TRBV5-6 to TRBJ1-2, with no clear D. This CDR3 spans 13 amino acids. Germline V CDR1 and CDR2: SGHDT, YYEEEE. Deletions cut 0 bases from V and 6 bases from J, with 9 bases between. CDR3 in DNA: TGTGCCAGCAGCTTGGGCCCAGGAGATGGCTACACCTTC. Translating it yields CASSLGPGDGYTF.